What follows are 28 T cell receptor beta chains derived from one specimen sequenced in a study of T cell responses to AZD1222 COVID-19 vaccine. Assay: immunoSEQ multiplex PCR; the TCRdb copy retains only in-frame clones and omits some. The sample has around 140,000 clones, 93% seen once. The sequences come from peripheral blood, collected on day 0 of AZD1222 vaccination. The receptor source for this set is an adult in good health.

This clone was found a few times. The sample contains more than one DNA sequence encoding this CDR3. This chain joins TRBV3-1 (or the pseudogene TRBV3-2) and TRBJ1-4, with TRBD1 as a possible D gene (5 bases). The V end lost 3 bases, the J end lost 4 bases, and 6 bases lay between the germline ends. This CDR3 contains 13 residues. Germline CDR1 and CDR2: LGHDT and YNNKEL (reference sequence). The CDR3 DNA is TGTGCCAGCAGCCAGGGGGTTAATGAAAAACTGTTTTTT. This translates into CASSQGVNEKLFF.

This clone was counted a single time. V and J are TRBV2 and TRBJ2-7, with 10 nucleotides matching TRBD2. The CDR3 length is 15 residues. J was trimmed by 0 bases and V by 8 bases; bases with no gene match: 7. CDR1 and CDR2 (germline): SNHLY, FYNNEI. CDR3 residues: CASVWTSGTSYEQYF. The CDR3, as DNA: TGTGCCAGCGTCTGGACTAGCGGTACCTCCTACGAGCAGTACTTC.

The V gene is TRBV6-1, the J gene TRBJ2-3; D may be TRBD2 (5 bases). Trimming took 5 bases from V and 1 from J, leaving 16 bases between them. There are 16 residues in the CDR3. CDR1 and CDR2 (germline): MNHNS, SASEGT. CDR3 coding DNA: TGTGCCAGCAGTAAAGTCGCTGCCGGGGGCACAGATACGCAGTATTTT. As protein: CASSKVAAGGTDTQYF.

This chain uses TRBV6-2 or TRBV6-3 with TRBJ2-7, with TRBD2 identical over 7 bases. With 6 bases clipped from V and 1 base from J, the junction kept 12 bases outside the gene matches. The CDR3 length is 16 residues. CDR1 is MNHEY, CDR2 SVGEGT, per germline. CDR3 sequence reads: CASSPTGGELSYEQYF. The CDR3 region has the DNA TGTGCCAGCAGCCCAACGGGAGGCGAGCTATCCTACGAGCAGTACTTC.

V gene TRBV19 combines with J gene TRBJ2-2; 15 bases fit TRBD2. The germline V gene encodes CDR1 LNHDA and CDR2 SQIVND (reference sequence). The J segment lost 1 base and the V segment lost 7 bases, leaving 13 bases of the junction unmatched. The CDR3 spans 20 residues. The CDR3 is CASNTMIRTSGRGNTGELFF. CDR3 nucleotides: TGTGCCAGTAACACAATGATCAGGACTAGCGGGAGGGGGAACACCGGGGAGCTGTTTTTT. Based on the CDR3 plus reference TRBV19 and TRBJ2-2, the full variable domain is DGGITQSPKYLFRKEGQNVTLSCEQNLNHDAMYWYRQDPGQGLRLIYYSQIVNDFQKGDIAEGYSVSREKKESFPLTVTSAQKNPTAFYLCASNTMIRTSGRGNTGELFFGEGSRLTVL.

This chain links TRBV27 with TRBJ1-2, with D possibly matching TRBD1 (6 bases). Trimming took off 5 bases at V and 6 bases at J, with 22 bases between the two ends. Germline V lookup: CDR1 MNHEY, CDR2 SMNVEV (reference sequence). The CDR3 runs 16 residues. The CDR3 reads CASSPQSGARSDGYTF. As DNA, the CDR3 is TGTGCCAGCAGTCCCCAGTCAGGGGCACGCTCTGATGGCTACACCTTC.

V gene TRBV7-9 combines with J gene TRBJ1-4, with TRBD1 matching over 9 bases. The V gene's germline CDR1 is SEHNR and CDR2 FQNEAQ (reference sequence). This CDR3 contains 15 residues. V shed 3 bases and J 6 bases; nucleotides not matched to a gene: 5. DNA of the CDR3: TGTGCCAGCAGCTTCGGGACAGGGAGGGATGAAAAACTGTTTTTT. This encodes CASSFGTGRDEKLFF.

The chain employs TRBV15 and TRBJ1-5, with D possibly TRBD1 on 5 matching bases. The germline V gene has CDR1 LNHNV and CDR2 YYDKDF (reference sequence). CDR3 length: 15 amino acids. Trimming left V 3 bases short and J 0 bases short, with 9 bases between. The CDR3 DNA reads as TGTGCCACCAGCAGTGGGGCGGCTAGCAATCAGCCCCAGCATTTT. It translates to CATSSGAASNQPQHF.

The chain combines TRBV2 with TRBJ1-2, with D unclear. Germline assignment: CDR1 SNHLY and CDR2 FYNNEI. V lost 6 bases and J 4 bases, leaving 12 bases between the germline ends. This CDR3 contains 13 residues. CDR3 sequence (DNA): TGTGCCAGCAGGTATTCGTCCTCCTATGGCTACACCTTC. Protein sequence: CASRYSSSYGYTF.

The chain combines TRBV19 with TRBJ1-1, with 8 bases aligning to TRBD1. This CDR3 region has 14 residues. The germline CDR1 and CDR2 sequences are LNHDA and SQIVND (reference sequence). V shed 5 bases, J shed 2 bases, and the junction held 4 bases outside the gene matches. CDR3 in amino acids: CASSLTGVNTEAFF. The CDR3 coding sequence is TGTGCCAGTAGTCTGACAGGGGTTAACACTGAAGCTTTCTTT.

J is TRBJ1-3 and V is TRBV7-8; 7 bases agree with TRBD1. Germline V lookup: CDR1 SGHVS, CDR2 FQNEAQ. CDR3 length: 15 residues. V shed 5 bases and J 0 bases; nucleotides not matched to a gene: 4. The CDR3 nucleotides are TGTGCCAGCAGCGGACAGGCTTACTCTGGAAACACCATATATTTT. This codes for CASSGQAYSGNTIYF.

The J gene is TRBJ2-7, the V gene TRBV5-4; TRBD1 matches at 7 bases. CDR1 and CDR2 from the germline V gene are SGHNT and YYREEE (reference sequence). This CDR3 has 15 amino acids. The junction had 13 bases not matched to a gene; V was cut back by 4 bases and J by 6 bases. The CDR3 loop reads CASSTTGQPLSEQYF. In nucleotides, the CDR3 is TGTGCCAGCAGCACGACGGGACAGCCTCTGAGCGAGCAGTACTTC.

The genes are TRBV28 and TRBJ1-2; weak D call: TRBD1 (5 bases). Trimming stripped 7 bases from V and 6 bases from J, with 9 bases between. Germline V gene lookup returns CDR1 MDHEN and CDR2 SYDVKM. CDR3 length: 11 amino acids. The CDR3 protein is CASIGGDGYTF. The CDR3 nucleotides are TGTGCCAGCATTGGAGGGGATGGCTACACCTTC.

This chain connects TRBV30 to TRBJ2-7; 12 positions agree with TRBD2. V shed 7 bases and J 0 bases; nucleotides not matched to a gene: 4. Germline CDR1 GTSNPN, CDR2 SVGIG (reference sequence). CDR3 size: 14 residues. CDR3 in DNA: TGTGCCTTACGGACTAGCGGGACCTCCTACGAGCAGTACTTC. This encodes CALRTSGTSYEQYF.

This clone was detected only once. V gene TRBV5-5 combines with J gene TRBJ1-2, with a weak D call TRBD1 (6 bases). The CDR3 runs 15 residues. Trimming cost V 0 bases and J 7 bases, with 16 bases left between them. CDR1 and CDR2 (germline): SGHKS, YYEKEE (reference sequence). Written as DNA, the CDR3 is TGTGCCAGCAGCTTGGCCGGAGGGGGTACTGGTGGCTACACCTTC. This encodes CASSLAGGGTGGYTF.

The chain has TRBV6-5 and TRBJ2-7, with D perhaps TRBD2 (5 bases). There are 15 residues in the CDR3. The V gene's germline CDR1 is MNHEY and CDR2 SVGAGI. Trimming pared 5 bases from V and 3 bases from J, leaving 17 bases between. The DNA for the CDR3 is TGTGCCAGCAGTAAGCGGCCTCACTCGGGCTACGAGCAGTACTTC. This sequence encodes CASSKRPHSGYEQYF.

The gene calls are TRBV2 and TRBJ1-1; perhaps TRBD1 as D (6 bases). V lost 8 bases and J 4 bases, leaving 14 bases between the germline ends. Germline lookup yields CDR1 SNHLY and CDR2 FYNNEI. The CDR3 is 13 residues long. The CDR3 spells CASQDSSVTEAFF. The CDR3 DNA is TGTGCCAGCCAGGACAGCTCAGTCACTGAAGCTTTCTTT.

J is TRBJ2-1 and V is TRBV10-3; possibly TRBD1 or TRBD2 for D (5 bases each). This CDR3 contains 15 residues. V lost 9 bases, J lost 5 bases, and 20 bases lay in between. Germline-derived CDR1 and CDR2 are ENHRY and SYGVKD. The CDR3, as DNA: TGTGCCATTAGGCGCGGACTGCTAGGGGACAATGAGCAGTTCTTC. Encoded protein: CAIRRGLLGDNEQFF.

The chain recombines TRBV21-1 with TRBJ2-3; the table assigns TRBD2, which was not confirmed against the DNA. TRBV21-1 is described as a pseudogene. The CDR3 is made up of 16 amino acids. The CDR3 nucleotides are TGTGCCAGCCCACCGGAAGCGGGGCCTCTGTCAGATACGCAGTATTTT. It translates to CASPPEAGPLSDTQYF.

V and J are TRBV4-1 and TRBJ1-3; D uncertain. The V gene lost 2 bases and the J gene lost 4 bases, with 6 bases spanning the gap. The CDR3 covers 13 residues. Germline lookup yields CDR1 MGHRA and CDR2 YSYEKL. The CDR3 region is CASSQLYGNTIYF. The CDR3 nucleotides read TGCGCCAGCAGCCAATTGTACGGAAACACCATATATTTT.

The chain combines TRBV7-9 with TRBJ2-1; the match to TRBD2 covers 7 bases. CDR1 is SEHNR, CDR2 FQNEAQ, per germline (reference sequence). The junction had 2 bases not matched to a gene; V was cut back by 0 bases and J by 0 bases. The CDR3 consists of 16 residues. In DNA, the CDR3 is TGTGCCAGCAGCTTAGCGCGCGGGGGCTCCTACAATGAGCAGTTCTTC. It codes for CASSLARGGSYNEQFF.

The chain recombines TRBV28 with TRBJ1-1; D is perhaps TRBD1 (6 bases). Germline V gene data show CDR1 as MDHEN and CDR2 as SYDVKM. V was trimmed by 2 bases and J by 8 bases, leaving 9 bases between them. The CDR3 spans 12 residues. CDR3 in amino acids: CASSLGGLEAFF. CDR3 coding DNA: TGTGCCAGCAGTTTAGGGGGCCTCGAAGCTTTCTTT.

The rearrangement uses TRBV10-3 and TRBJ1-2; D gene uncertain. Germline CDR1 is ENHRY and CDR2 is SYGVKD. Trimming took 7 bases from V and 6 from J, leaving 12 bases between them. This CDR3 is built from 12 residues. This CDR3 reads CAINEGANGYTF. The DNA of the CDR3 is TGTGCCATCAACGAGGGAGCGAATGGCTACACCTTC.

The V call is TRBV5-1, the J call TRBJ2-1, with a weak D call TRBD1 (5 bases). Germline V CDR1 and CDR2: SGHRS, YFSETQ. V lost 2 bases and J 0 bases, leaving 15 bases between the germline ends. The CDR3 is 17 residues long. The CDR3 DNA reads TGCGCCAGCAGCTTAGGACCTCGACAGAGCTCCTACAATGAGCAGTTCTTC. It is translated as CASSLGPRQSSYNEQFF.

This clone showed up just once. J is TRBJ2-1 and V is TRBV6-2 or TRBV6-3; possible D gene TRBD2, 6 bases. Germline CDR1 and CDR2: MNHEY and SVGEGT. The CDR3 consists of 14 residues. V shed 6 bases and J shed 5 bases, with 14 bases lying between them. CDR3 protein: CASSETSPDNEQFF. For the CDR3, the DNA is TGTGCCAGCAGCGAGACTAGTCCCGACAATGAGCAGTTCTTC.

The chain links TRBV9 to TRBJ1-1, with 7 bases that match TRBD1. CDR1 and CDR2 from the germline V gene are SGDLS and YYNGEE. The J segment lost 4 bases and the V segment lost 0 bases, leaving 6 bases of the junction unmatched. The CDR3 totals 15 residues. This CDR3 is CASSVADRVGTEAFF. CDR3 DNA sequence: TGTGCCAGCAGCGTAGCCGACAGGGTGGGCACTGAAGCTTTCTTT.

The CDR3 loop reads CASSWTDTQYF. The CDR3 nucleotides read TGTGCCAGCAGCTGGACAGATACGCAGTATTTT. This sequence joins TRBV7-9 and TRBJ2-3; no firm D call. The germline gives CDR1 SEHNR, CDR2 FQNEAQ (reference sequence). The CDR3 covers 11 residues. V was trimmed by 4 bases and J by 3 bases, leaving 2 bases between them.

This clone has a single count. J is TRBJ1-1 and V is TRBV27; tentative D call: TRBD1 (5 bases). This CDR3 comprises 18 residues. Germline V gives CDR1 MNHEY, CDR2 SMNVEV (reference sequence). V was pared by 4 bases and J by 4 bases, with 25 bases between. CDR3 region: CASSCSALIWGGGTEAFF. The CDR3, as DNA: TGTGCCAGCAGTTGTTCGGCTTTAATCTGGGGGGGTGGCACTGAAGCTTTCTTT.